These 23 T cell receptor beta chains share one sample of origin, sequenced in a study of OX40 agonist ivuxolimab in advanced cancers. Generated by immunoSEQ multiplex PCR, the TCRdb table keeps only in-frame clones and is missing some. This table has more than 30,000 clones, 79% appearing once. The sample here was CD4+ or CD8+ T cells sorted from blood, taken in a trial of the OX40 agonist ivuxolimab. The source is an adult with an advanced solid tumor such as melanoma, head and neck, liver or kidney cancer.

The chain combines TRBV7-2 with TRBJ1-1, with D uncertain. This CDR3 spans 11 amino acids. V was trimmed by 5 bases and J by 2 bases, leaving 3 bases between them. The germline gives CDR1 SGHTA, CDR2 FQGNSA. CDR3: CASSVNTEAFF. CDR3 nucleotide sequence: TGTGCCAGCAGCGTTAACACTGAAGCTTTCTTT.

The rearrangement joins TRBV28 to TRBJ2-3, with 7 bases matching TRBD2. V lost 5 bases, J lost 4 bases, and 6 bases stayed unmatched. In germline, CDR1 is MDHEN, CDR2 SYDVKM. There are 14 residues in the CDR3. The CDR3 reads CASSAAGVSDTQYF. The CDR3 DNA sequence: TGTGCCAGCAGTGCCGCGGGGGTTTCAGATACGCAGTATTTT. The variable domain in full, with the rest retrieved from reference TRBV28 and TRBJ2-3, is DVKVTQSSRYLVKRTGEKVFLECVQDMDHENMFWYRQDPGLGLRLIYFSYDVKMKEKGDIPEGYSVSREKKERFSLILESASTNQTSMYLCASSAAGVSDTQYFGPGTRLTVL.

The chain is built from TRBV5-6 and TRBJ2-7, with D hard to call. The V and J ends lost 4 bases and 5 bases respectively, with 16 bases between them. The CDR3 totals 14 residues. CDR1 SGHDT and CDR2 YYEEEE come from the germline V gene. CDR3 DNA sequence: TGTGCCAGCAGCCGCTCGACAAGGGCCAACGAGCAGTACTTC. Translating gives CASSRSTRANEQYF. The full variable domain, rest sourced from reference TRBV5-6 and TRBJ2-7, is DAGVTQSPTHLIKTRGQQVTLRCSPKSGHDTVSWYQQALGQGPQFIFQYYEEEERQRGNFPDRFSGHQFPNYSSELNVNALLLGDSALYLCASSRSTRANEQYFGPGTRLTVT.

The V gene is TRBV27, the J gene TRBJ2-7; no clear D gene. This CDR3 has 14 amino acids. Trimming pared 2 bases from V and 0 bases from J, leaving 8 bases between. Germline V gene lookup returns CDR1 MNHEY and CDR2 SMNVEV (reference sequence). CDR3 in DNA: TGTGCCAGCAGTTTAGGCATTGGCTCCTACGAGCAGTACTTC. It encodes CASSLGIGSYEQYF.

The chain carries TRBV18 and TRBJ2-7, with 7 positions matching TRBD2. Per germline, CDR1 KGHSH and CDR2 LQKENI. Trimming cost V 3 bases and J 6 bases; bases outside gene matches: 11. The CDR3 runs to 15 residues. The CDR3 DNA is TGTGCCAGCTCACCTCCTAGCGGCCCCGGGCGCGAGCAGTACTTC. Residues: CASSPPSGPGREQYF.

The chain has TRBV14 and TRBJ2-1; 11 bases are shared with TRBD2. Germline V gene data show CDR1 as SGHDN and CDR2 as FVKESK. V lost 2 bases, J lost 4 bases, and 4 bases stayed unmatched. There are 16 residues in the CDR3. The CDR3 DNA reads TGTGCCAGCAGCCAACTCGTAGCGGGGGGGTACAATGAGCAGTTCTTC. Translation gives CASSQLVAGGYNEQFF.

V gene TRBV27 combines with J gene TRBJ1-2, with D tentatively TRBD1 (6 bases). CDR1 is MNHEY, CDR2 SMNVEV, per germline (reference sequence). V dropped 6 bases and J dropped 0 bases, with 11 bases sitting between them. This CDR3 has 14 amino acids. The CDR3 DNA reads as TGTGCCAGCAGGCCGGGACACTCTAACTATGGCTACACCTTC. It encodes CASRPGHSNYGYTF.

V usage is TRBV4-1 and J usage is TRBJ1-4, with 9 bases aligning to TRBD1. Losses at the gene ends were 4 bases for V and 7 bases for J; bases not matched to a gene: 4. This CDR3 is 14 amino acids long. Germline CDR1 and CDR2: MGHRA and YSYEKL. CDR3 protein: CASSPGQGFEKLFF. The DNA for the CDR3 is TGCGCCAGCAGCCCCGGACAGGGGTTTGAAAAACTGTTTTTT.

The genes are TRBV18 and TRBJ1-1; tentatively, D is TRBD1 (5 bases). Germline V gives CDR1 KGHSH, CDR2 LQKENI. The CDR3 covers 16 residues. V lost 0 bases and J lost 1, with 12 bases in between. The CDR3 sequence is CASSPPWGSSNTEAFF. As DNA, the CDR3 is TGTGCCAGCTCACCACCTTGGGGCAGTTCGAACACTGAAGCTTTCTTT.

V and J are TRBV6-5 and TRBJ1-1; D is possibly TRBD1 (6 bases). Trimming took off 6 bases at V and 5 bases at J, with 10 bases between the two ends. Germline V gene data show CDR1 as MNHEY and CDR2 as SVGAGI. The CDR3 runs 12 residues. CDR3 loop: CASRRGLTEAFF. The CDR3 DNA is TGTGCCAGCAGAAGGGGGTTGACTGAAGCTTTCTTT.

This sequence joins TRBV19 and TRBJ1-5; TRBD1 matches 9 bases. The CDR3 consists of 16 residues. Germline assignment: CDR1 LNHDA and CDR2 SQIVND (reference sequence). Unmatched junction bases numbered 4, after V lost 0 bases and J lost 4 bases. The CDR3 DNA reads TGTGCCAGTAGTATAGACGCCGGGACAGGGAATCAGCCCCAGCATTTT. This encodes CASSIDAGTGNQPQHF.

The chain combines TRBV18 with TRBJ2-2, with D unclear. Germline CDR1 is KGHSH and CDR2 is LQKENI. The germline V and J ends were trimmed by 2 bases and 0 bases, with 4 bases remaining between them. The CDR3 covers 14 residues. CDR3 region: CASSPVTNTGELFF. In DNA form, the CDR3 reads TGTGCCAGCTCACCAGTCACGAACACCGGGGAGCTGTTTTTT.

This clone was seen more than once but under ten times. V and J are TRBV2 and TRBJ2-3; 10 nucleotides align to TRBD1. This CDR3 is 14 amino acids long. With V trimmed by 8 bases and J by 2 bases, 4 bases remained unmatched. Germline assignment: CDR1 SNHLY and CDR2 FYNNEI. The CDR3 DNA sequence: TGTGCCAGCTCTCGACAGGGGGCCACAGATACGCAGTATTTT. Protein: CASSRQGATDTQYF.

The chain recombines TRBV2 with TRBJ2-1; D call uncertain. Trimming removed 7 bases at V and 0 bases at J, with 7 bases between. In germline, CDR1 is SNHLY, CDR2 FYNNEI. CDR3 length equals 13 residues. CDR3 DNA sequence: TGTGCCAGCACACTGGACTCCTACAATGAGCAGTTCTTC. It translates to CASTLDSYNEQFF.

The chain joins TRBV19 to TRBJ1-2, with 7 bases lining up with TRBD1. Germline CDR1 is LNHDA and CDR2 is SQIVND (reference sequence). J was trimmed by 6 bases and V by 4 bases; bases with no gene match: 2. This CDR3 contains 12 residues. In DNA, the CDR3 is TGTGCCAGTAGTACAGGGGGTCATGGCTACACCTTC. Translating it yields CASSTGGHGYTF.

The CDR3 DNA follows: TGCGCCAGCAGTGGGACTAGCGGTATCTCCTACAATGAGCAGTTCTTC. It is translated as CASSGTSGISYNEQFF. This rearrangement joins TRBV10-1 to TRBJ2-1; 10 nucleotides line up with TRBD2. The junction had 3 bases not matched to a gene; V was cut back by 4 bases and J by 0 bases. There are 16 residues in the CDR3. CDR1 is WNHNN, CDR2 SYGVQD, per germline (reference sequence).

This clone was detected only a few times. This chain uses TRBV28 with TRBJ2-1; D gene unclear. CDR3 length equals 12 residues. Germline V CDR1 and CDR2: MDHEN, SYDVKM. V dropped 4 bases and J dropped 9 bases, with 10 bases sitting between them. The CDR3 spells CASSSMPPEQFF. In nucleotides, the CDR3 is TGTGCCAGCAGTTCAATGCCACCTGAGCAGTTCTTC. Drawing the rest from reference TRBV28 and TRBJ2-1, the complete variable domain is DVKVTQSSRYLVKRTGEKVFLECVQDMDHENMFWYRQDPGLGLRLIYFSYDVKMKEKGDIPEGYSVSREKKERFSLILESASTNQTSMYLCASSSMPPEQFFGPGTRLTVL.

This clone was observed a handful of times. The chain uses TRBV30 and TRBJ1-1, with TRBD1 identical over 7 bases. The CDR3 spans 16 residues. Trimming took 0 bases from V and 1 from J; bases not matched to a gene: 8. Germline V gene sequence: CDR1 GTSNPN, CDR2 SVGIG (reference sequence). CDR3 in DNA: TGTGCCTGGAGTGTAGGGTCGGCAGGGGGGAACACTGAAGCTTTCTTT. It translates to CAWSVGSAGGNTEAFF.

This clone appeared a single time. The CDR3 coding sequence is TGTGCCAGCAGCGCCGTTGCGGGGTTCCCCTACGAGCAGTACTTC. Translating gives CASSAVAGFPYEQYF. The rearrangement joins TRBV9 to TRBJ2-7; TRBD2 is a possible D gene (6 bases). Germline V gene sequence: CDR1 SGDLS, CDR2 YYNGEE. Trimming took 3 bases from V and 2 from J, leaving 15 bases between them. The length of the CDR3 is 15 residues.

In this sample, this clone turned up a few times. V is TRBV11-3 and J is TRBJ2-3, with D perhaps TRBD2 (5 bases). This CDR3 is 13 amino acids long. Between the trimmed V and J ends, which lost 5 bases and 6 bases, there was a span of 12 bases. Germline CDR1 is SGHNT and CDR2 is YENEEA. CDR3 DNA: TGTGCCAGCAGCCCCGATAGAGGGGATACGCAGTATTTT. Protein product: CASSPDRGDTQYF.

The genes are TRBV5-1 and TRBJ2-5; no definite D call. The better agreement between TRBJ2-7 and the DNA end casts doubt on the J call. The CDR3 is 12 residues long. CDR1 SGHRS and CDR2 YFSETQ come from the germline V gene. The CDR3 DNA is TGCGCCAGCAGCCTTTACACGAACGAGCAGTACTTC. Translation: CASSLYTNEQYF.

V usage is TRBV14 and J usage is TRBJ2-7; D may be TRBD1 (5 bases). With 1 base removed from V and 0 bases from J, the gap between germline ends came to 13 bases. This CDR3 has 16 amino acids. The V gene's germline CDR1 is SGHDN and CDR2 FVKESK. CDR3: CASSQVTGARSYEQYF. DNA of the CDR3: TGTGCCAGCAGCCAAGTAACAGGCGCCCGCTCCTACGAGCAGTACTTC.

V is TRBV13 and J is TRBJ2-7; a possible D gene is TRBD1 (6 bases). V was pared by 4 bases and J by 1 base, with 8 bases between. The germline V gene encodes CDR1 PRHDT and CDR2 FYEKMQ (reference sequence). There are 13 residues in the CDR3. This CDR3 is CASSSDSSYEQYF. The CDR3 DNA sequence: TGTGCCAGCAGCTCGGACAGTTCCTACGAGCAGTACTTC.